This TCR beta chain was obtained from a study of PD-1 blockade in classical Hodgkin lymphoma. The study's findings and limits: At baseline, newly diagnosed patients reportedly showed less TCR diversity than healthy donors. The drivers behind the repertoire differences, possibly disease activity or prior therapy, remain undefined.

The CDR3 length is 18 residues. The germline CDR1 and CDR2 sequences are MGHRA and YSYEKL. V lost 0 bases, J lost 8 bases, and 10 bases stayed unmatched. A remark on this clone: Its antigen is unidentified.

The method was immunoSEQ multiplex PCR; TCRdb's version includes in-frame clones alone and lacks a portion of them. The sample lists tens of thousands of clones; approximately 90% were seen once. Time point described: newly diagnosed, previously untreated cHL patient sample. Untreated, newly diagnosed classical Hodgkin lymphoma PBMCs were comparators. The chain joins TRBV4-1 to TRBJ2-1; TRBD2 aligns across 13 bases. This TCR came from a human donor with classical Hodgkin lymphoma. Material for sequencing was peripheral blood mononuclear cells (PBMCs). In DNA form, the CDR3 reads TGCGCCAGCAGCCAAGACCCCCCTACTAGCGGGAGGGGGGATGAGCAGTTCTTC. This sequence encodes CASSQDPPTSGRGDEQFF.